This TCR beta chain originates from a study of blood T cell repertoires in COVID-19. Looking at the study overall: The analysed material was cDNA or gDNA that came from T cells, B-cell-depleted T cells, or PBMCs.

Unmatched junction bases numbered 8, after V lost 1 base and J lost 1 base. The CDR3 sequence is 18 residues long. Germline CDR1 is MGHRA and CDR2 is YSYEKL. The assay was immunoSEQ multiplex PCR, and TCRdb's table has in-frame clones only and misses some. The sample carries 45,000 to 50,000 clones, less than 90% recorded once. The specimen sequenced was peripheral blood. This TCR came from a human donor in a cohort sampled during active COVID-19. This sequence joins TRBV4-1 and TRBJ2-5; 11 bases map to TRBD1. CDR3 in DNA: TGCGCCAGCAGCCAAGGGACAGGGGGCCGACCATTCCAAGAGACCCAGTACTTC. Its protein is CASSQGTGGRPFQETQYF.